This TCR beta chain was sequenced in a study of cytomegalovirus exposure and HLA in healthy donors. Study-level findings and limits: Later analysis identified about 17,000 TCR beta sequences associated with HLA alleles, using a false discovery rate threshold of 0.05. In a later analysis, an Asian-associated ancestry cluster reportedly showed fewer N-insertions than the 666-donor mean.

A multiplex PCR was run with 60 Vbeta primers and 13 Jbeta primers. The protocol was immunoSEQ multiplex PCR, while the TCRdb copy is restricted to in-frame clones and leaves out a portion. The sample consists of approximately 150,000 clones, about 85% of them appearing once. In nominal health when sampled, donors likely had unrecorded immune exposures nonetheless. Trimming removed 2 bases from V and 2 bases from J, with 9 bases in between. Germline V gene lookup returns CDR1 LGHNA and CDR2 YNFKEQ. CDR3 length: 14 residues. With regard to this clone: What it binds is unknown. This sequence may be a read error, since a much larger clone differs from it by one base.

The clonotype comes from a man aged 45-65 years in good health and CMV-seropositive. The sequenced sample was PBMCs. J is TRBJ2-5 and V is TRBV4-2; D is unresolved. For the CDR3, the DNA is TGTGCCAGCAGCCAACAGAAATATCAAGAGACCCAGTACTTC. It specifies CASSQQKYQETQYF.